This T cell receptor beta chain derives from a study of blood T cell repertoires in COVID-19. The CDR3 is 15 amino acids. V was shortened by 0 bases and J by 1 base, with 9 bases between the two germline ends. The germline gives CDR1 SGHRS, CDR2 YFSETQ. Participants were aged about 18 to 100 years, lived in 24 US areas, and enrolled virtually. Clinical history reported by participants formed the basis on which cohorts were assigned. Recovered status in Cohort 3 required two negative PCRs, clearance, or symptom resolution. As originally analysed: Using reference gene primer amplification, nucleated cell counts were estimated. Assay used: immunoSEQ multiplex PCR; TCRdb lists only in-frame clones, some missing. V, J and clone size are those of that table, while D and trimming were read from the DNA. The sample yields under 450,000 clones, about 90% seen once.

This sequence originates from a woman in her twenties or thirties who had recovered from COVID-19. The specimen sequenced was PBMCs or T cells enriched from blood (not recorded which). J is TRBJ2-3 and V is TRBV5-1; possible D gene TRBD2, 6 bases. This CDR3 is CASSLDTGGTDTQYF. The CDR3 nucleotides read TGCGCCAGCAGCTTGGATACGGGGGGCACAGATACGCAGTATTTT.